This entry is about one TCR beta chain. The CDR3 spans 16 residues. Germline CDR1 and CDR2: SGHDT and YYEEEE. Losses at the gene ends were 0 bases for V and 7 bases for J; bases not matched to a gene: 10. Libraries were prepared by immunoSEQ multiplex PCR; TCRdb keeps only in-frame clonotypes and omits some of them. This table holds about 660,000 clones, 70% to 90% found once. The entry originates in a study of shared T cell receptors in the human thymus. Another study also made use of these data, one on human thymus T cells. That work states: Obtained as resections during corrective heart surgery, the thymus tissue was then studied. V and J gene usage appeared biased in thymic and blood repertoires. As related research reported, thymic repertoires overlapped highly among unrelated individuals.

The sequencing input was thymocytes. The TCR was taken from a boy less than two years old with a congenital heart defect. The V call is TRBV5-6, the J call TRBJ2-1, with TRBD2 identical over 7 bases. The CDR3 protein is CASSLVGRGRRNEQFF. DNA of the CDR3: TGTGCCAGCAGCTTGGTAGGGCGCGGGAGACGAAATGAGCAGTTCTTC.